Listed below are T cell receptor beta chains from one sample, sequenced in a study of blood T cell repertoires in COVID-19. Sequenced by immunoSEQ multiplex PCR; TCRdb stores in-frame clones only, minus some. The sample holds more than 35,000 clones, 80% to 90% seen once. Input material: peripheral blood. The source is a man between 25 and 39 years old with active or convalescent COVID-19. CDR3s include the opening cysteine and the closing phenylalanine or tryptophan. The D gene is left open where the match is weak. Size is omitted from some rows. Given values are once, few, many or a class for expanded clones.

d_gene	v_gene	abundance	j_gene	len	CDR3aa	CDR3nt
-	TRBV29-1	-	TRBJ1-5	13	CSAGDGSNQPQHF	TGCAGCGCCGGGGATGGGAGCAATCAGCCCCAGCATTTT
-	TRBV5-1	-	TRBJ2-7	15	CASSLEKGPYSEQYF	TGCGCCAGCAGCTTGGAAAAGGGGCCTTACAGCGAGCAGTACTTC
-	TRBV7-8	once	TRBJ1-2	14	CASSLNRLNYGYTF	TGTGCCAGCAGCTTGAACAGGCTTAACTATGGCTACACCTTC
-	TRBV19	-	TRBJ1-4	14	CASSMGTPNEKLFF	TGTGCCAGTAGTATGGGGACACCTAATGAAAAACTGTTTTTT
-	TRBV29-1	-	TRBJ2-7	12	CSVGGGVYEQYF	TGCAGCGTTGGAGGGGGTGTCTACGAGCAGTACTTC
TRBD2	TRBV2	-	TRBJ2-1	13	CASRAGVVDEQFF	TGTGCCAGCAGAGCGGGAGTGGTCGATGAGCAGTTCTTC
TRBD2	TRBV7-9	once	TRBJ2-1	15	CASSRGTSRDNEQFF	TGTGCCAGCAGTCGAGGGACTAGCAGAGACAATGAGCAGTTCTTC
TRBD2	TRBV5-1	-	TRBJ2-3	15	CASSWTSGESDTQYF	TGCGCCAGCAGCTGGACTAGCGGGGAGAGCGATACGCAGTATTTT
-	TRBV20-1	-	TRBJ1-2	12	CSASWGHYGYTF	TGCAGTGCTAGTTGGGGGCACTATGGCTACACCTTC
-	TRBV6-1	-	TRBJ2-1	14	CASSDVRGRSEQFF	TGTGCCAGCAGTGATGTCAGAGGAAGGAGTGAGCAGTTCTTC
TRBD1	TRBV7-9	-	TRBJ1-2	13	CASSSGGFGGYTF	TGTGCCAGCAGCTCAGGGGGCTTTGGCGGCTACACCTTC
TRBD1	TRBV7-9	once	TRBJ1-5	15	CASSLTGEISQPQHF	TGTGCCAGCAGCTTAACAGGGGAAATAAGCCAGCCCCAGCATTTT
TRBD1	TRBV7-9	-	TRBJ2-3	15	CASSLGGGKSDTQYF	TGTGCCAGCAGCTTAGGAGGGGGCAAATCCGATACGCAGTATTTT
-	TRBV24-1	-	TRBJ2-1	14	CATSSTGASVEQFF	TGTGCCACCAGTTCAACGGGAGCCTCAGTTGAGCAGTTCTTC
-	TRBV6-1	-	TRBJ1-3	17	CASSAGEYFGAGNTIYF	TGTGCCAGCAGTGCAGGGGAATATTTCGGGGCTGGAAACACCATATATTTT
TRBD2	TRBV29-1	-	TRBJ2-3	16	CSVDVAGGPRSDTQYF	TGCAGCGTTGACGTGGCGGGAGGGCCTAGGTCAGATACGCAGTATTTT
TRBD1	TRBV18	-	TRBJ1-1	15	CASSPGTGGNTEAFF	TGTGCCAGCTCACCCGGGACAGGGGGCAACACTGAAGCTTTCTTT
TRBD1	TRBV7-9	-	TRBJ2-7	14	CASSSVRDSQKEYF	TGTGCCAGCAGCTCCGTACGGGACAGTCAGAAGGAGTACTTC
TRBD1	TRBV4-2	-	TRBJ1-4	17	CASSQEGRGRTNEKLFF	TGTGCCAGCAGCCAAGAGGGCAGGGGGCGTACTAATGAAAAACTGTTTTTT
TRBD1	TRBV29-1	-	TRBJ2-2	15	CSAETGQGRTGELFF	TGCAGCGCCGAAACGGGACAGGGAAGAACCGGGGAGCTGTTTTTT
TRBD1	TRBV29-1	-	TRBJ1-2	14	CSVYYRGRSGGYTF	TGCAGCGTTTATTACAGGGGGCGCTCAGGTGGCTACACCTTC
-	TRBV7-9	once	TRBJ2-1	14	CASSLAEGRGTQFF	TGTGCCAGCAGCTTAGCGGAGGGGCGCGGGACTCAGTTCTTC
TRBD1	TRBV9	once	TRBJ1-2	16	CASSAGTGGTLRGYTF	TGTGCCAGCAGCGCCGGGACAGGGGGCACCCTTCGTGGCTACACCTTC
TRBD1	TRBV29-1	few	TRBJ2-1	14	CSVVGTGSHNEQFF	TGCAGCGTTGTTGGGACAGGTTCCCACAATGAGCAGTTCTTC
-	TRBV9	-	TRBJ2-6	17	CASSGRVRLSGANVLTF	TGTGCCAGCAGCGGGAGGGTTCGGCTCTCTGGGGCCAACGTCCTGACTTTC
-	TRBV11-2	-	TRBJ2-1	15	CASSLDFSGVNEQFF	TGTGCCAGCAGCTTAGATTTCAGCGGCGTAAATGAGCAGTTCTTC
-	TRBV4-1	-	TRBJ2-2	18	CASSQDPSGGLPTGELFF	TGCGCCAGCAGCCAAGATCCTAGTGGGGGCCTACCCACCGGGGAGCTGTTTTTT
-	TRBV9	-	TRBJ2-5	14	CASSPTGSEETQYF	TGTGCCAGCAGCCCAACAGGGTCGGAGGAGACCCAGTACTTC
-	TRBV5-4	-	TRBJ1-1	12	CASSLSGGGAFF	TGTGCCAGCAGCTTGAGCGGGGGCGGGGCTTTCTTT
TRBD1	TRBV9	-	TRBJ2-7	14	CASSARDREVEQYF	TGTGCCAGCAGCGCCCGGGACAGGGAGGTCGAGCAGTACTTC
-	TRBV5-4	-	TRBJ2-1	15	CASSLRSTVYNEQFF	TGTGCCAGCAGCTTGCGTTCGACAGTTTATAATGAGCAGTTCTTC
TRBD2	TRBV5-1	-	TRBJ2-5	16	CASSGGTSGAQETQYF	TGCGCCAGCAGCGGGGGGACTAGCGGGGCCCAAGAGACCCAGTACTTC
-	TRBV9	-	TRBJ1-1	14	CASSVVRAPREAFF	TGTGCCAGCAGCGTAGTCAGGGCCCCCCGGGAAGCTTTCTTT
-	TRBV5-3	-	TRBJ2-5	14	CARSPARALETQYF	TGTGCCAGAAGCCCCGCCAGGGCCTTGGAGACCCAGTACTTC
-	TRBV21-1	-	TRBJ2-4	16	CASSKEQNLPKNIQYF	TGTGCCAGCAGCAAAGAGCAAAACCTCCCCAAAAACATTCAGTACTTC
-	TRBV14	-	TRBJ2-5	15	CASSQWSGIQETQYF	TGTGCCAGCAGCCAATGGTCGGGGATCCAAGAGACCCAGTACTTC
-	TRBV5-4	-	TRBJ1-2	15	CASSLVAGINYGYTF	TGTGCCAGCAGCTTGGTGGCAGGGATTAACTATGGCTACACCTTC